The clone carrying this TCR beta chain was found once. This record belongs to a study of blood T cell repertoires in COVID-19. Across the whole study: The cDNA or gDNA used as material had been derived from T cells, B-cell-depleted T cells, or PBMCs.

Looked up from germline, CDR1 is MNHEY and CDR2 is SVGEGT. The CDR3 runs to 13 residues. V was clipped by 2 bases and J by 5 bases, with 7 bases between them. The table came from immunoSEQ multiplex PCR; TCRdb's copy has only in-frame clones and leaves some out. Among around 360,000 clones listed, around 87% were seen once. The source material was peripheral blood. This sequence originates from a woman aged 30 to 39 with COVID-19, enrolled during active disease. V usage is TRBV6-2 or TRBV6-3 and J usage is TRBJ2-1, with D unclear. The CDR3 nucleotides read TGTGCCAGCAGTTACGGCCCCAACAATGAGCAGTTCTTC. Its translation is CASSYGPNNEQFF.